This section outlines one TCR beta chain sequence together with its context. What it binds is not known. TCRdb's table, derived via immunoSEQ multiplex PCR, lists solely in-frame clones and lacks some. Here the sample spans fewer than 200,000 clones, approximately 90% being singletons. Trimming at V came to 8 bases and at J to 2 bases, leaving 7 bases not matched to a gene. Per germline, CDR1 WNHNN and CDR2 SYGVQD (reference sequence). The CDR3 sequence is 15 residues long. This sample is drawn from a study of T cell responses to AZD1222 COVID-19 vaccine. Study-level findings and limits: The study sampled repertoires only after the peak T cell response. Donors were largely white British and mainly female; clonal diversity was possibly underestimated.

The sequence derives from an adult in good health. J is TRBJ2-5 and V is TRBV10-1; 11 nucleotides match TRBD2. The specimen comprised peripheral blood, sampled on day 0 of AZD1222 vaccination. DNA of the CDR3: TGCGCCAGCGTTGTCCCTAGCGGGAGGCAAGAGACCCAGTACTTC. Encoded protein: CASVVPSGRQETQYF.